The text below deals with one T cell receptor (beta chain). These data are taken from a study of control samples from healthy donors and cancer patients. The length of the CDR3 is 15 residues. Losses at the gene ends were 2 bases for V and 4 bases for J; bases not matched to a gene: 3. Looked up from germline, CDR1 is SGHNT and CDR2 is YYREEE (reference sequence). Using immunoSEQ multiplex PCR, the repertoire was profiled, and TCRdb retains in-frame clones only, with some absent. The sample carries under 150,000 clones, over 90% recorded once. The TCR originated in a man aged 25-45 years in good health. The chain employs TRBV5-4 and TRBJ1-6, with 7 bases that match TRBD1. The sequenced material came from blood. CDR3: CASSLMGQYNSPLHF. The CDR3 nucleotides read TGTGCCAGCAGCTTAATGGGACAGTATAATTCACCCCTCCACTTT.